This T cell receptor (beta chain) derives from a study of blood T cell repertoires in COVID-19. The CDR3 runs to 15 residues. Germline-derived CDR1 and CDR2 are SGHRS and YFSETQ. After removal of 4 bases from V and 2 bases from J, the junction contained 4 bases not matched to a gene. Clones were read by immunoSEQ multiplex PCR, and TCRdb kept only the in-frame ones, dropping some. The sample carries about 200,000 clones, about 83% recorded once. The chain joins TRBV5-1 to TRBJ2-5; TRBD2 aligns across 11 bases. The source of this sequence is a woman aged 50 to 65 with acute or convalescent COVID-19. The sample comprised peripheral blood. CDR3 DNA: TGCGCCAGCAGCCTAGCGGGAGGATATCAAGAGACCCAGTACTTC. Translated: CASSLAGGYQETQYF.